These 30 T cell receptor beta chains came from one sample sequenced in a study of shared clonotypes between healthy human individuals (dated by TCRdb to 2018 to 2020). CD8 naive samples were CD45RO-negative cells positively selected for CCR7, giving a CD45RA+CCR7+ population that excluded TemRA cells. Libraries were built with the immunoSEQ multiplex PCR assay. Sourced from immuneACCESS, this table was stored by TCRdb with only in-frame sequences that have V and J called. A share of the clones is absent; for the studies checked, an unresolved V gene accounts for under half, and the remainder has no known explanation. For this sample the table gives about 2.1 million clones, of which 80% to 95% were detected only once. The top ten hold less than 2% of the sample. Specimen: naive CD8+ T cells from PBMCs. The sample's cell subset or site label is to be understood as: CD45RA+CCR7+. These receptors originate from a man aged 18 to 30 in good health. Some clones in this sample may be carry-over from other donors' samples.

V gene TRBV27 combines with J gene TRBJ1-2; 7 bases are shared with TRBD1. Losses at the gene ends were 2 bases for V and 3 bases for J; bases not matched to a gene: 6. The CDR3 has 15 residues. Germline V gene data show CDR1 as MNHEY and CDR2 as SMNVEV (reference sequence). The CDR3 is CASSLKRGGYYGYTF. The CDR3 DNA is TGTGCCAGCAGTTTAAAAAGAGGGGGCTACTATGGCTACACCTTC.

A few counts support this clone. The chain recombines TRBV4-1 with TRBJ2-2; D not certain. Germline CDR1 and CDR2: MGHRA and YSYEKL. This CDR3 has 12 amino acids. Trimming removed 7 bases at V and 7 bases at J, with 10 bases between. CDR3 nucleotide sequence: TGCGCCAGCATGGTACCGAACGGGGAGCTGTTTTTT. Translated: CASMVPNGELFF.

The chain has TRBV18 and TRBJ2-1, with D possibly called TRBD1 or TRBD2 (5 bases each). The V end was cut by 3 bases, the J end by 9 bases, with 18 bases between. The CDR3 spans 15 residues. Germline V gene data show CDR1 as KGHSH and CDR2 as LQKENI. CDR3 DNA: TGTGCCAGCTCACCCGGGACGCAAGTAAAGGGTGAGCAGTTCTTC. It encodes CASSPGTQVKGEQFF.

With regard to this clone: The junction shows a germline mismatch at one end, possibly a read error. The CDR3 region is CAGSPRTGANEQYF. The CDR3 region has the DNA TGCGCCGGCAGCCCCAGGACAGGAGCGAACGAGCAGTACTTC. The rearrangement links TRBV5-1 to TRBJ2-7, with TRBD1 matching 7 bases. Per germline, CDR1 SGHRS and CDR2 YFSETQ. The CDR3 consists of 14 residues.

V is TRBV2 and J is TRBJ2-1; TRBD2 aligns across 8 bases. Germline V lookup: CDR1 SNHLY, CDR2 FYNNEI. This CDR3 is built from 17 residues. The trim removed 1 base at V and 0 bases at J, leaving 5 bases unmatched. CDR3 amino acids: CASSEGVAGGSYNEQFF. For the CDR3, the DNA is TGTGCCAGCAGTGAAGGGGTCGCGGGAGGCTCCTACAATGAGCAGTTCTTC.

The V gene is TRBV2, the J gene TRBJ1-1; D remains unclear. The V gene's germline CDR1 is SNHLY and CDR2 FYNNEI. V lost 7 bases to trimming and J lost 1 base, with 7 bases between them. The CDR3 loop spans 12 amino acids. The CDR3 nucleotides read TGTGCCAGCATTCAGGAGAACACTGAAGCTTTCTTT. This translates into CASIQENTEAFF.

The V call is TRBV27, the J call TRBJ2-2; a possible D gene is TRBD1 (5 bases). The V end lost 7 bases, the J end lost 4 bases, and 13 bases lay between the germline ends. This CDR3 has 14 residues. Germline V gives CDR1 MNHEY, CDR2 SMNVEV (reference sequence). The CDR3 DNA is TGTGCCAGCACCCTGGGAAGGGGCACCGGGGAGCTGTTTTTT. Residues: CASTLGRGTGELFF.

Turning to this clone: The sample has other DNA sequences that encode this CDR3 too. CDR3 residues: CASSLSGSGELFF. The CDR3 DNA reads TGTGCCAGCAGTTTATCGGGGTCCGGGGAGCTGTTTTTT. The chain uses TRBV28 and TRBJ2-2, with D tentatively TRBD2 (5 bases). This CDR3 has 13 amino acids. V lost 1 base and J 6 bases, leaving 6 bases between the germline ends. Germline V gives CDR1 MDHEN, CDR2 SYDVKM.

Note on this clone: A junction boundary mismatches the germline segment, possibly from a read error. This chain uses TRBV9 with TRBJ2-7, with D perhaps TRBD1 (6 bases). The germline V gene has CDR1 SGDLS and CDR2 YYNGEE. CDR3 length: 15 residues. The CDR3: CASSVGGRGSDEQYF. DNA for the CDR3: TGTGCCAGCAGCGTAGGGGGCAGGGGCTCCGACGAGCAGTACTTC.

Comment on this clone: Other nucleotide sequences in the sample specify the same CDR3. CDR3 DNA sequence: TGTGCCAGCAGCGTCACAGGCTCCAATCAGCCCCAGCATTTT. It specifies CASSVTGSNQPQHF. The chain combines TRBV9 with TRBJ1-5, with a tentative D call TRBD1 (5 bases). This CDR3 spans 14 amino acids. V was cut by 2 bases and J by 3 bases, with 9 bases left in between. Germline values: CDR1 SGDLS, CDR2 YYNGEE.

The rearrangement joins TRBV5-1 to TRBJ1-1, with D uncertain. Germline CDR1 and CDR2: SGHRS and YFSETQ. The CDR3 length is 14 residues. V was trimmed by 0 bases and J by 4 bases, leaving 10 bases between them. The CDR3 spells CASSLGFGFTEAFF. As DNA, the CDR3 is TGCGCCAGCAGCTTGGGGTTTGGTTTCACTGAAGCTTTCTTT.

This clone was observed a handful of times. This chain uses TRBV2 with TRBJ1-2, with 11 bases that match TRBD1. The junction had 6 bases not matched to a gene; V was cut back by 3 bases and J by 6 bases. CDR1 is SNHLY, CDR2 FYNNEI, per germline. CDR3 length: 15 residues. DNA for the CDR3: TGTGCCAGCAGTGAGGGGAGGACAGGGGGCGATGGCTACACCTTC. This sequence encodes CASSEGRTGGDGYTF.

The CDR3 reads CASSYVVGTDTQYF. The CDR3 region has the DNA TGTGCCAGCAGTTACGTCGTTGGCACAGATACGCAGTATTTT. This sequence joins TRBV7-8 and TRBJ2-3; no clear D. The CDR3 totals 14 residues. Germline CDR1 SGHVS, CDR2 FQNEAQ. Trimming cost V 6 bases and J 1 base, with 11 bases left between them.

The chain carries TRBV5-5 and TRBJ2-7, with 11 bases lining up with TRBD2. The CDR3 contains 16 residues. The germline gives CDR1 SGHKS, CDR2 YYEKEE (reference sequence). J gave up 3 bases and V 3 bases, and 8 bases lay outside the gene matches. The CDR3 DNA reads TGTGCCAGCAGCTCGAAACTAGCGGGGGCGGTCTACGAGCAGTACTTC. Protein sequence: CASSSKLAGAVYEQYF.

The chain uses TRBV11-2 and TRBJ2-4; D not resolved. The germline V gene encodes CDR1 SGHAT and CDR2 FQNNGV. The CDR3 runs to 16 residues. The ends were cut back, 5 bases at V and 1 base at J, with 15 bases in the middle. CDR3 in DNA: TGTGCCAGCAGCCCCCGGCCCAATGAGGCCAAAAACATTCAGTACTTC. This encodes CASSPRPNEAKNIQYF.

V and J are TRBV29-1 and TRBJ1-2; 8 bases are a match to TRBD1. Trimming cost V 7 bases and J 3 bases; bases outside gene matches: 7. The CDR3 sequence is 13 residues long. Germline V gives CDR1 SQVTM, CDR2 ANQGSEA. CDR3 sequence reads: CSAEDRAYYGYTF. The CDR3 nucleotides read TGCAGCGCTGAGGACAGGGCTTACTATGGCTACACCTTC.

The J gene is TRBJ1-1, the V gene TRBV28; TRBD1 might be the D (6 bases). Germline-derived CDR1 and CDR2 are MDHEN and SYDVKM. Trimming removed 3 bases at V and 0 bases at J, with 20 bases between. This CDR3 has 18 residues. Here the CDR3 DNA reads TGTGCCAGCAGTTTTAACCCGGGACACGATCCCATGAACACTGAAGCTTTCTTT. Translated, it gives CASSFNPGHDPMNTEAFF.

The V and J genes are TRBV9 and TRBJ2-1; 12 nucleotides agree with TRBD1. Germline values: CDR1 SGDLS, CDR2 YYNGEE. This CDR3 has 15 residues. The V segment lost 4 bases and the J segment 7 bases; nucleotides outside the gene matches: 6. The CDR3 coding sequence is TGTGCCAGCAGCCCGGGACAGGGGGCCTGGAATGAGCAGTTCTTC. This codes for CASSPGQGAWNEQFF.

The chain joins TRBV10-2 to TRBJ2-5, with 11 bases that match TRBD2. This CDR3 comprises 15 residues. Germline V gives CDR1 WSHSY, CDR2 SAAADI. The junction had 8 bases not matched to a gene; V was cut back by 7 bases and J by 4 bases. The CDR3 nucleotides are TGCGCCAGCACCTTAAACGGACTAGCGGGAGAGACCCAGTACTTC. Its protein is CASTLNGLAGETQYF.

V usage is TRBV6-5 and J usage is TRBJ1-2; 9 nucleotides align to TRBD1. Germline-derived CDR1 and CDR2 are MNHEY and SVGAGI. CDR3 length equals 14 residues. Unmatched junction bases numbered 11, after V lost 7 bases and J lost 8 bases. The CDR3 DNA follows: TGTGCCAGCAATGACAGGGGGGATAGATGGGGCTACACCTTC. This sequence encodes CASNDRGDRWGYTF.

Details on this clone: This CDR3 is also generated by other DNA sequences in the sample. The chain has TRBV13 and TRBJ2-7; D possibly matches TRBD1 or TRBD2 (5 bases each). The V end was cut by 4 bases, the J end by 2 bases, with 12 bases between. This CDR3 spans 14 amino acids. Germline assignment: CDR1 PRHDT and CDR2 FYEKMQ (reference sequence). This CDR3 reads CASSSRDRTYEQYF. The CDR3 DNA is TGTGCCAGCAGCTCCCGGGACCGCACCTACGAGCAGTACTTC.

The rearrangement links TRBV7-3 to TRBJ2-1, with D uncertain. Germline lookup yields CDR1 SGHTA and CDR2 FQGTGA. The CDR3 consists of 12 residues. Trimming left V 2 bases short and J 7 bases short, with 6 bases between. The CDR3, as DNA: TGTGCCAGCAGCTTAGAGAAGAATGAGCAGTTCTTC. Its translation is CASSLEKNEQFF.

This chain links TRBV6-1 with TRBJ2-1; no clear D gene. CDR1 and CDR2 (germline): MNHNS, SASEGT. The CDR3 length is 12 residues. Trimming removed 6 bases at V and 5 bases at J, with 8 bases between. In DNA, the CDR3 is TGTGCCAGCAGGGCTTTTAACAATGAGCAGTTCTTC. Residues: CASRAFNNEQFF.

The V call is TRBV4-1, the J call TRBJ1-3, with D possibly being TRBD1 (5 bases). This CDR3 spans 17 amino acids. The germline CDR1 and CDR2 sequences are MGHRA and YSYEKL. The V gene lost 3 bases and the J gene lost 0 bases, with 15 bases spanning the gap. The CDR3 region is CASSQVWGVYSGNTIYF. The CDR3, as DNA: TGCGCCAGCAGCCAGGTCTGGGGGGTATACTCTGGAAACACCATATATTTT.

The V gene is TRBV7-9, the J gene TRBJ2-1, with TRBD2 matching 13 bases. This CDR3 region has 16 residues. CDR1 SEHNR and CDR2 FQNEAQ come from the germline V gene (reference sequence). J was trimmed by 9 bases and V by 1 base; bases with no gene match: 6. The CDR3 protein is CASSLGLAGGRGEQFF. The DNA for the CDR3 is TGTGCCAGCAGCTTAGGACTAGCGGGAGGTAGGGGTGAGCAGTTCTTC.

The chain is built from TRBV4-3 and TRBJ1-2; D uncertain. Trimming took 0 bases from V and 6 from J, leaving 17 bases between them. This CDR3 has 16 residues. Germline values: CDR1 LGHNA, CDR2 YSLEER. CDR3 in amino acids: CASSQDHYGGRHGYTF. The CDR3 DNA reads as TGCGCCAGCAGCCAAGATCACTACGGAGGGCGCCATGGCTACACCTTC.

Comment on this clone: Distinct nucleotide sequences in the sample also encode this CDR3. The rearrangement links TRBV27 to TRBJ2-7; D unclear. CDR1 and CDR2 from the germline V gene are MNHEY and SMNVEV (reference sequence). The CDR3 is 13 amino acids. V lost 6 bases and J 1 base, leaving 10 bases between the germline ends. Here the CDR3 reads CASSPGRSYEQYF. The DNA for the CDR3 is TGTGCCAGCAGCCCCGGGCGGTCCTACGAGCAGTACTTC.

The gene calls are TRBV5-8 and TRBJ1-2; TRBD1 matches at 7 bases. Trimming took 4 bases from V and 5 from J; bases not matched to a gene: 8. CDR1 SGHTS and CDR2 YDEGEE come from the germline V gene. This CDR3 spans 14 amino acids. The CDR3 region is CASSTTGNGYGYTF. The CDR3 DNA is TGTGCCAGCAGCACGACAGGGAACGGGTATGGCTACACCTTC.

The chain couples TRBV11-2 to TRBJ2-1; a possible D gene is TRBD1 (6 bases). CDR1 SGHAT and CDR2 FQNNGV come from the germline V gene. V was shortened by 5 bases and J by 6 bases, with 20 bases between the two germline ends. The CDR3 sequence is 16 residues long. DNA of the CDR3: TGTGCCAGCAGCCTCAACAGGGCGATTAAACTCAATGAGCAGTTCTTC. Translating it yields CASSLNRAIKLNEQFF.

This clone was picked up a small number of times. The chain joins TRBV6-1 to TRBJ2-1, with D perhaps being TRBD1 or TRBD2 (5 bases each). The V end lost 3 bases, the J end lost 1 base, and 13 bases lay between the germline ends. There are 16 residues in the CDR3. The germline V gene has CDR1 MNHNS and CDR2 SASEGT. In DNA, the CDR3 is TGTGCCAGCAGTGACAGCGGATGGGGGTCCTACAATGAGCAGTTCTTC. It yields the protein CASSDSGWGSYNEQFF.